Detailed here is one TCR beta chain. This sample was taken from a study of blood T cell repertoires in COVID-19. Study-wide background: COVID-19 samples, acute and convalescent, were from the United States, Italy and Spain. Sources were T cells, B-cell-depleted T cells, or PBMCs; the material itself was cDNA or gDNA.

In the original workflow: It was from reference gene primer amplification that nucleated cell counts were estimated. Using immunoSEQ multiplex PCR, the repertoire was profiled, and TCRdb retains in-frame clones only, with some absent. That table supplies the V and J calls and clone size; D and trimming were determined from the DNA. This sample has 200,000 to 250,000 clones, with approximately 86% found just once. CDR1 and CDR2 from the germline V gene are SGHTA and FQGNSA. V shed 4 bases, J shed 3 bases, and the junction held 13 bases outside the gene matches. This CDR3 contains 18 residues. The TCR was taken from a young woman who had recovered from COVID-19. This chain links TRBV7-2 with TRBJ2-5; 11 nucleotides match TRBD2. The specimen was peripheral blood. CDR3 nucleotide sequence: TGTGCCAGCAGCTCCCAGTCTCTAGCGGGGGGAGGAGAAGAGACCCAGTACTTC. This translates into CASSSQSLAGGGEETQYF. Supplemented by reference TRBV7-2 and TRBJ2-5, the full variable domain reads GAGVSQSPSNKVTEKGKDVELRCDPISGHTALYWYRQSLGQGLEFLIYFQGNSAPDKSGLPSDRFSAERTGGSVSTLTIQRTQQEDSAVYLCASSSQSLAGGGEETQYFGPGTRLLVL.